A single sample is the source of the 5 T cell receptor beta chains below, sequenced in a study of cytomegalovirus exposure and HLA in healthy donors. Sequencing was performed with immunoSEQ multiplex PCR; in TCRdb, only in-frame clones are kept and a portion is missing. This table holds roughly 300,000 clones, about nine tenths found once. Specimen: PBMCs. All receptors derive from a woman in her thirties in good health and CMV-seropositive.

The chain links TRBV6-4 to TRBJ2-3; TRBD2 is a possible D gene (7 bases). The V gene lost 2 bases and the J gene lost 7 bases, with 10 bases spanning the gap. Germline CDR1 and CDR2: MRHNA and SNTAGT. CDR3 size: 13 residues. DNA for the CDR3: TGTGCCAGCAGTGACGGGGGGGCCTATACGCAGTATTTT. Amino acids: CASSDGGAYTQYF.

The chain links TRBV7-2 to TRBJ2-2; TRBD1 or TRBD2 may be the D gene (5 bases each). Trimming removed 8 bases from V and 7 bases from J, with 17 bases in between. The CDR3 loop spans 14 amino acids. Germline CDR1 and CDR2: SGHTA and FQGNSA. The CDR3 DNA sequence: TGTGCCAGCCCACAGGTCTCCGGAGGCGGGGAGCTGTTTTTT. It is translated as CASPQVSGGGELFF.

The gene calls are TRBV28 and TRBJ2-5; 10 nucleotides align to TRBD2. This CDR3 is 16 amino acids long. From germline, CDR1 is MDHEN and CDR2 SYDVKM. With V trimmed by 5 bases and J by 5 bases, 11 bases remained unmatched. The CDR3 loop reads CASSPSLAGVGETQYF. CDR3 nucleotide sequence: TGTGCCAGCAGTCCCTCGCTAGCGGGAGTGGGGGAGACCCAGTACTTC.

This clone was seen many times. The chain recombines TRBV7-8 with TRBJ2-7, with D uncertain. Trimming cost V 5 bases and J 3 bases, with 5 bases left between them. The CDR3 covers 11 residues. Germline lookup yields CDR1 SGHVS and CDR2 FQNEAQ. DNA for the CDR3: TGTGCCAGCAGCACCTACTACGAGCAGTACTTC. Its translation is CASSTYYEQYF. The variable domain in full, completed from reference TRBV7-8 and TRBJ2-7, reads GAGVSQSPRYKVAKRGQDVALRCDPISGHVSLFWYQQALGQGPEFLTYFQNEAQLDKSGLPSDRFFAERPEGSVSTLKIQRTQQEDSAVYLCASSTYYEQYFGPGTRLTVT.

This clone was observed a few times. This chain uses TRBV15 with TRBJ2-7, with D perhaps TRBD2 (5 bases). Germline CDR1 is LNHNV and CDR2 is YYDKDF (reference sequence). Trimming took off 3 bases at V and 4 bases at J, with 10 bases between the two ends. The CDR3 totals 13 residues. CDR3: CATSSGEQYEQYF. CDR3 nucleotide sequence: TGTGCCACCAGCAGTGGGGAGCAATACGAGCAGTACTTC.